This TCR beta chain was sequenced in a study of identical twins. Points from the study as a whole: Out-of-frame beta sequences exhibited a weaker degree of excess twin sharing. Insertion counts were lower in abundant cord blood beta clonotypes, a trend that memory repertoires did not show.

Addition of a universal primer site occurred through template switching, and cDNA carried unique molecular identifiers. Via MiXCR, TCRdb re-called the 5' RACE reads, giving one row per CDR3 protein. This sample has some 320,000 distinct CDR3 sequences, with about 12% found just once. A word on this clonotype: Its matching antigen is unknown.

The CDR3 consists of 23 residues. J was trimmed by 0 bases and V by 1 base; bases with no gene match: 19. Germline V gene sequence: CDR1 SGHNT, CDR2 YENEEA. The same sample was also studied in work on yellow fever vaccine responses in identical twins.

Sequencing input: CD8+ T cells sorted from blood. The source of this sequence is a woman in her late teens or twenties in good health. V and J are TRBV11-3 and TRBJ2-1, with 12 bases lining up with TRBD2. CDR3 protein: CASSLVGDQMTSGSRSSYNEQFF. CDR3 DNA: TGTGCCAGCAGCTTAGTTGGGGACCAAATGACTAGCGGGAGCCGATCCTCCTACAATGAGCAGTTCTTC. The whole variable domain, filled in from reference TRBV11-3 and TRBJ2-1, reads EAGVVQSPRYKIIEKKQPVAFWCNPISGHNTLYWYLQNLGQGPELLIRYENEEAVDDSQLPKDRFSAERLKGVDSTLKIQPAELGDSAVYLCASSLVGDQMTSGSRSSYNEQFFGPGTRLTVL.